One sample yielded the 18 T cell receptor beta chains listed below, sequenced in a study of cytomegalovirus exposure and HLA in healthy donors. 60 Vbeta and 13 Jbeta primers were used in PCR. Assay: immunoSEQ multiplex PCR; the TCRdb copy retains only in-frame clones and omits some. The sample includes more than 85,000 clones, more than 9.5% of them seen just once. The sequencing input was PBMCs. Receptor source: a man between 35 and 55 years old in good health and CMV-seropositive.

CDR3 nucleotides: TGTGCCAGCATTCAAAGGGGGGGCCGCTACAATGAGCAGTTCTTC. This gives the protein CASIQRGGRYNEQFF. This chain links TRBV7-2 with TRBJ2-1; the D gene is possibly TRBD2 (7 bases). The length of the CDR3 is 15 residues. Trimming took off 7 bases at V and 3 bases at J, with 16 bases between the two ends. Germline V lookup: CDR1 SGHTA, CDR2 FQGNSA.

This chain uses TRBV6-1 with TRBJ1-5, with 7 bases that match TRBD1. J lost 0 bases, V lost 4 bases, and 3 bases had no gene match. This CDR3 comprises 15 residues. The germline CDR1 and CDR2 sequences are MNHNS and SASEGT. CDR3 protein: CASSAGQYSNQPQHF. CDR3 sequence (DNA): TGTGCCAGCAGTGCGGGACAGTATAGCAATCAGCCCCAGCATTTT.

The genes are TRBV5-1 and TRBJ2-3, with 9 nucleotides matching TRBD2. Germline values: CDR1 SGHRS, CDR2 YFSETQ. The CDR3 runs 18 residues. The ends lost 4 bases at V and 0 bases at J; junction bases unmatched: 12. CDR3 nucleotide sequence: TGCGCCAGCAGCGGGGGAACGACTAGCGGATATAGCACAGATACGCAGTATTTT. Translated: CASSGGTTSGYSTDTQYF.

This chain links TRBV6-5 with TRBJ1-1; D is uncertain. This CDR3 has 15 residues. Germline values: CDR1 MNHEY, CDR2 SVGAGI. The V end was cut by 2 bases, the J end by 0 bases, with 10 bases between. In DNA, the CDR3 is TGTGCCAGCAGTTACACTGGAGATATGAACACTGAAGCTTTCTTT. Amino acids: CASSYTGDMNTEAFF.

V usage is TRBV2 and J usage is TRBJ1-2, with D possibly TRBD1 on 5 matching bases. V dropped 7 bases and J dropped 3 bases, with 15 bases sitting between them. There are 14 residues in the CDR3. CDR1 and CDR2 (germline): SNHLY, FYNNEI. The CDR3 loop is CASNPGGEDYGYTF. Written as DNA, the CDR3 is TGTGCCAGCAATCCTGGAGGGGAGGACTATGGCTACACCTTC.

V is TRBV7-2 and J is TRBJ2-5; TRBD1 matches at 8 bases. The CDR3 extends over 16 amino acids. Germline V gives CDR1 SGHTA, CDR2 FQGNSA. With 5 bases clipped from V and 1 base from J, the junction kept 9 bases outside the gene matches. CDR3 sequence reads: CASSKGQGRFQETQYF. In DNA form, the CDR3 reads TGTGCCAGCAGCAAAGGACAGGGAAGGTTCCAAGAGACCCAGTACTTC.

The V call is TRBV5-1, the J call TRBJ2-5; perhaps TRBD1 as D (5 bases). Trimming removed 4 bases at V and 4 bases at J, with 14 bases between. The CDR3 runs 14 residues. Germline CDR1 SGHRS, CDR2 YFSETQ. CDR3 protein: CASSGGVGLETQYF. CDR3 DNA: TGCGCCAGCAGCGGTGGGGTGGGGCTAGAGACCCAGTACTTC.

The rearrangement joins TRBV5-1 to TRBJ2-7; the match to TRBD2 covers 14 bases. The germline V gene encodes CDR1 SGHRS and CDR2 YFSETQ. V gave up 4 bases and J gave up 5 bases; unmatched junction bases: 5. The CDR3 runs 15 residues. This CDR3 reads CASSQGLAGADEQYF. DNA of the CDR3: TGCGCCAGCAGCCAGGGACTAGCGGGAGCCGACGAGCAGTACTTC.

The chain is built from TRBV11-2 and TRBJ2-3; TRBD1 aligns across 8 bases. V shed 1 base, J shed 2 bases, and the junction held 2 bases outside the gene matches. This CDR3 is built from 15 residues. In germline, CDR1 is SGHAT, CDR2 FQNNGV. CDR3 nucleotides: TGTGCCAGCAGCTTAGGACAGGGGTTCACAGATACGCAGTATTTT. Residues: CASSLGQGFTDTQYF.

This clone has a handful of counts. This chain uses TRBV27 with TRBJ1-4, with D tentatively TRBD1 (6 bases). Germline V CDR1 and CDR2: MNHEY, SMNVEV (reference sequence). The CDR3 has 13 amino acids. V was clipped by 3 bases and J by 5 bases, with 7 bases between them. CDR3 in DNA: TGTGCCAGCAGTTTCGGGACAAATGAAAAACTGTTTTTT. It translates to CASSFGTNEKLFF.

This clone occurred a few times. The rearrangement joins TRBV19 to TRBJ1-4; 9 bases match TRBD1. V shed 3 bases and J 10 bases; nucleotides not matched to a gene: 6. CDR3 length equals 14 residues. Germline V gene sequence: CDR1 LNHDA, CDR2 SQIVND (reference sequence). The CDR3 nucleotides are TGTGCCAGTAGTATTAGGGGACAGGGTGGAAAACTGTTTTTT. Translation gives CASSIRGQGGKLFF.

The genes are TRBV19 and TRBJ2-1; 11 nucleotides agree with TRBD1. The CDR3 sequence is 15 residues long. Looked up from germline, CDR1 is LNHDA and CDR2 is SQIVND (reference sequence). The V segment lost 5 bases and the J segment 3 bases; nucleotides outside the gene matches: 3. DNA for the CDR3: TGTGCCAGTAGTCGAGGGACAGGGGGCTACAATGAGCAGTTCTTC. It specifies CASSRGTGGYNEQFF. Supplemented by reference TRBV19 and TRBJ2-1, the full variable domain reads DGGITQSPKYLFRKEGQNVTLSCEQNLNHDAMYWYRQDPGQGLRLIYYSQIVNDFQKGDIAEGYSVSREKKESFPLTVTSAQKNPTAFYLCASSRGTGGYNEQFFGPGTRLTVL.

CDR3 coding DNA: TGTGCCAGCATTTGGACTAGCGGGAGTAACGAGCAGTACTTC. Its protein product is CASIWTSGSNEQYF. The gene calls are TRBV6-1 and TRBJ2-7; 13 bases agree with TRBD2. Losses at the gene ends were 7 bases for V and 5 bases for J; bases not matched to a gene: 5. Germline loops: CDR1 MNHNS, CDR2 SASEGT. CDR3 size: 14 residues.

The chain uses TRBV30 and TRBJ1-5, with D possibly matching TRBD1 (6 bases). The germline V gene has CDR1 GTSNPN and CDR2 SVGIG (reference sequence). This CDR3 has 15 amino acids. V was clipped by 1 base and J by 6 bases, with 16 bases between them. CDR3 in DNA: TGTGCCTGGAGTGCCCGGGGGGGGGCTACTCAGCCCCAGCATTTT. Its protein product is CAWSARGGATQPQHF.

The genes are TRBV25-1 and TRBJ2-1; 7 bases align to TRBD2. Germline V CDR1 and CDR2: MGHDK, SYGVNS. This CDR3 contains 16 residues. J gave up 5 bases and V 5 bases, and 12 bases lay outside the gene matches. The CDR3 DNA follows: TGTGCCAGCAGTTTGACTCCGGGGGGAGTCCACAATGAGCAGTTCTTC. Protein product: CASSLTPGGVHNEQFF.

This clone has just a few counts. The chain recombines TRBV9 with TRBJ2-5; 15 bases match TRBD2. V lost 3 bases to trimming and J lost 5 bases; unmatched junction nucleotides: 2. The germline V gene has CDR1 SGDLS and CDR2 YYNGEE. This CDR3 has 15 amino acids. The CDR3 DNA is TGTGCCAGCAGCGGGACTAGCGGGAGGGAGGAGACCCAGTACTTC. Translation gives CASSGTSGREETQYF.

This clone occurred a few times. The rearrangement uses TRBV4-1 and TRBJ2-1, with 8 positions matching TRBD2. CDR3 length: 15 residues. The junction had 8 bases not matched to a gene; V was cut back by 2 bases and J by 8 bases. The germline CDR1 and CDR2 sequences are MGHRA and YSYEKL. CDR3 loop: CASSQPLRTSYEQFF. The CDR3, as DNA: TGCGCCAGCAGCCAACCCCTCCGGACTAGCTATGAGCAGTTCTTC.

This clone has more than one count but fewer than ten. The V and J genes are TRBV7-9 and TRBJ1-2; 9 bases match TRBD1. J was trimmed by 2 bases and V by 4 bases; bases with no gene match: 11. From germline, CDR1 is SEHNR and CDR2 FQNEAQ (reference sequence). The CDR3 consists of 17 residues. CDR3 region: CASSSSHTGTGNYGYTF. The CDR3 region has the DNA TGTGCCAGCAGCTCGAGCCATACCGGGACAGGGAACTATGGCTACACCTTC.